Below, 5 T cell receptor beta chains from the same sample are listed, as sequenced in a study of cytomegalovirus exposure and HLA in healthy donors. Amplification used 60 Vbeta primers and 13 Jbeta primers. This table comes from immunoSEQ multiplex PCR, and its TCRdb copy is limited to in-frame clones, with some not included. Among some 25,000 clones listed, 75% to 85% were seen once. Specimen: PBMCs. The receptors here all came from a male donor in good health and CMV-seronegative.

The chain has TRBV7-9 and TRBJ1-5, with D possibly matching TRBD1 (6 bases). Looked up from germline, CDR1 is SEHNR and CDR2 is FQNEAQ (reference sequence). There are 15 residues in the CDR3. Between the trimmed V and J ends, which lost 1 base and 5 bases, there was a span of 12 bases. CDR3 loop: CASSLGGQGDQPQHF. The DNA of the CDR3 is TGTGCCAGCAGCTTAGGGGGGCAGGGTGATCAGCCCCAGCATTTT.

CDR3 sequence (DNA): TGTGCCAGTAGTACCCAGCGAGGGTCCTACGAGCAGTACTTC. Translating it yields CASSTQRGSYEQYF. J is TRBJ2-7 and V is TRBV19; maybe TRBD2 (5 bases). This CDR3 contains 14 residues. Germline lookup yields CDR1 LNHDA and CDR2 SQIVND (reference sequence). V lost 4 bases and J 1 base, leaving 11 bases between the germline ends.

The chain links TRBV28 to TRBJ2-3; 7 bases are shared with TRBD1. This CDR3 region has 14 residues. Unmatched junction bases numbered 6, after V lost 7 bases and J lost 2 bases. Germline loops: CDR1 MDHEN, CDR2 SYDVKM. The CDR3 loop is CASIRGRNTDTQYF. As DNA, the CDR3 is TGTGCCAGCATAAGGGGGCGCAACACAGATACGCAGTATTTT.

This clone was counted a single time. The rearrangement joins TRBV10-3 to TRBJ1-1; D possibly corresponds to TRBD1 (6 bases). Trimming removed 5 bases from V and 0 bases from J, with 10 bases in between. The CDR3 has 14 residues. The germline gives CDR1 ENHRY, CDR2 SYGVKD. The CDR3 nucleotides are TGTGCCATCAGTTCACAGGGACTGAACACTGAAGCTTTCTTT. It yields the protein CAISSQGLNTEAFF.

The chain is built from TRBV7-2 and TRBJ2-3, with 9 bases aligning to TRBD2. The CDR3 extends over 18 amino acids. V dropped 3 bases and J dropped 3; count of bases not matched to a gene: 13. Germline V gene lookup returns CDR1 SGHTA and CDR2 FQGNSA. For the CDR3, the DNA is TGTGCCAGCAGCTTGGGTCTAGCGGGGAGAGCCGGGACAGATACGCAGTATTTT. It specifies CASSLGLAGRAGTDTQYF.